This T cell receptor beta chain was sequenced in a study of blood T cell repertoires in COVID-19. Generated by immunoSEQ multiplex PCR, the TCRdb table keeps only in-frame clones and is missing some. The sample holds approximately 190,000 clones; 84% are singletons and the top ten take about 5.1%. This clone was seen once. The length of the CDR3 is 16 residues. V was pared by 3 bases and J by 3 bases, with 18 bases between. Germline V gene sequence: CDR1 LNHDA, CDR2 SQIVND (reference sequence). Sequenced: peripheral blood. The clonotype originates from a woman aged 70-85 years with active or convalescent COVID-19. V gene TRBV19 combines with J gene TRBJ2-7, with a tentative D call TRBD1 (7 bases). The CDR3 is CASSIQGGANSYEQYF. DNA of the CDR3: TGTGCCAGTAGTATCCAGGGGGGCGCTAATAGCTACGAGCAGTACTTC.